This T cell receptor beta chain derives from a study of control samples from healthy donors and cancer patients. The repertoire was sequenced with immunoSEQ multiplex PCR; TCRdb's copy has only in-frame clones and lacks some. This sample has roughly 94,000 clones, with approximately 84% found just once. The source is a man aged 65 to 79 with lung cancer. Sequenced sample: PBMCs.

Here the CDR3 reads CASSQEWPPFGEQFF. The CDR3 DNA is TGCGCCAGCAGCCAAGAATGGCCGCCTTTCGGTGAGCAGTTCTTC. V usage is TRBV4-1 and J usage is TRBJ2-1; no clear D gene. CDR3 length: 15 amino acids. Germline values: CDR1 MGHRA, CDR2 YSYEKL. V was cut by 0 bases and J by 9 bases, with 15 bases left in between.